A selection of T cell receptor beta chains follows, all from one sample in a study of Graves' ophthalmopathy and Graves' hyperthyroidism. TCRdb ran MiXCR on the multiplex PCR reads and lists one entry per CDR3 protein. The table has about 180,000 distinct CDR3 sequences, approximately 38% seen once. Sequenced sample: peripheral blood. The receptor source for this set is a woman aged 40 to 55 with Graves' ophthalmopathy. The CDR3 runs from the conserved cysteine through the conserved F or W. The D gene is left open where the match is weak. The size field is filled for only some rows; it gives once, few, many or a size class.

clone_size	j_call	d_call	v_call	cdr3_aa	cdr3_nt
few	TRBJ2-4	TRBD2	TRBV20-1	CSARDRTSGLAKNIQYF	TGCAGTGCTAGAGATCGTACTAGCGGGTTAGCCAAAAACATTCAGTACTTC
many	TRBJ2-5	TRBD1	TRBV28	CASRLDRGLETQYF	TGTGCCAGCAGATTAGACAGGGGACTTGAGACCCAGTACTTC
many	TRBJ2-5	TRBD1	TRBV24-1	CATSGAGGFQETQYF	TGTGCCACCAGTGGGGCAGGGGGCTTCCAAGAGACCCAGTACTTC
NA	TRBJ2-7	TRBD1	TRBV11-2	CASSPQGDSSYEQYF	TGTGCCAGCAGCCCCCAGGGGGACAGCTCCTACGAGCAGTACTTC
once	TRBJ1-6	TRBD1	TRBV28	CASADRGRYNSPLHF	TGTGCCAGCGCAGACAGGGGGAGATATAATTCACCCCTCCACTTT
many	TRBJ2-7	NA	TRBV6-5	CASSYFPGTAYEQYF	TGTGCCAGCAGTTACTTTCCCGGAACGGCCTACGAGCAGTACTTC
NA	TRBJ1-2	TRBD1	TRBV28	CASSLFGRQGGGYGYTF	TGTGCCAGCAGTTTATTTGGGAGACAGGGCGGTGGCTATGGCTACACCTTC
many	TRBJ2-5	TRBD1	TRBV5-1	CASSLGTGRQETQYF	TGCGCCAGCAGCTTGGGGACAGGGCGGCAAGAGACCCAGTACTTC
many	TRBJ1-5	TRBD1	TRBV7-8	CASSLAGQGGRQPQHF	TGTGCCAGCAGCTTAGCCGGACAGGGGGGCCGTCAGCCCCAGCATTTT
NA	TRBJ2-7	NA	TRBV12-3/TRBV12-4	CASSLAATGLLEQYF	TGTGCCAGCAGTTTAGCGGCGACAGGCCTCTTAGAGCAGTACTTC
NA	TRBJ1-1	NA	TRBV6-2/TRBV6-3	CASSYPPAPHF	TGTGCCAGCAGTTACCCTCCGGCACCACATTTT
few	TRBJ1-1	NA	TRBV6-5	CASGSSQNTEAFF	TGTGCCAGCGGTTCGAGCCAGAACACTGAAGCTTTCTTT
many	TRBJ2-7	NA	TRBV28	CASRTATYEQYF	TGTGCCAGCAGGACGGCAACCTACGAGCAGTACTTC
many	TRBJ1-2	NA	TRBV28	CASSPLVWGAYGYTF	TGTGCCAGCAGTCCTCTCGTGTGGGGGGCATATGGCTACACCTTC
many	TRBJ1-2	NA	TRBV28	CASSLQRNYGYTF	TGTGCCAGCAGTTTGCAGCGTAACTATGGCTACACCTTC
NA	TRBJ2-2	TRBD1	TRBV6-2/TRBV6-3	CASRDPGTGESGELFF	TGTGCCAGCAGAGACCCCGGGACAGGGGAATCCGGGGAGCTGTTTTTT
many	TRBJ1-1	NA	TRBV28	CASSLLAQGSEAFF	TGTGCCAGCAGTTTATTAGCACAGGGATCTGAAGCTTTCTTT
few	TRBJ2-7	TRBD2	TRBV29-1	CSVRLAGGHEQYF	TGCAGCGTCCGACTAGCGGGAGGCCACGAGCAGTACTTC
NA	TRBJ1-2	NA	TRBV12-3/TRBV12-4	CASRRGRLVGYTF	TGTGCCAGCAGAAGGGGCAGGTTGGTTGGCTACACCTTC
NA	TRBJ1-6	TRBD1	TRBV20-1	CSARDMGQGNRGTPLHF	TGCAGTGCTAGAGACATGGGACAGGGGAACCGTGGTACACCCCTCCACTTT
NA	TRBJ1-2	NA	TRBV29-1	CSIVGANYGYTF	TGCAGCATCGTCGGGGCTAACTATGGCTACACCTTC
many	TRBJ1-3	NA	TRBV9	CASSAQQRVGNTIYF	TGTGCCAGCAGCGCCCAACAGCGGGTGGGAAACACCATATATTTT
many	TRBJ2-3	TRBD2	TRBV11-2	CASSFGGSDTDTQYF	TGTGCCAGCAGCTTTGGCGGGAGCGACACAGATACGCAGTATTTT
few	TRBJ2-5	TRBD2	TRBV12-3/TRBV12-4	CASSAGGQETQYF	TGTGCCAGCAGTGCGGGGGGGCAAGAGACCCAGTACTTC
many	TRBJ1-1	NA	TRBV12-3/TRBV12-4	CASSPDSLNTEAFF	TGTGCCAGCAGTCCTGACAGTCTGAACACTGAAGCTTTCTTT
many	TRBJ1-5	NA	TRBV29-1	CSVRGGSNQPQHF	TGCAGCGTTCGGGGCGGGAGCAATCAGCCCCAGCATTTT
many	TRBJ2-6	NA	TRBV14	CASSQSEAGANVLTF	TGTGCCAGCAGCCAATCGGAGGCCGGGGCCAACGTCCTGACTTTC
many	TRBJ2-7	NA	TRBV20-1	CSATSTYEQYF	TGCAGTGCTACGTCTACCTACGAGCAGTACTTC
many	TRBJ1-2	NA	TRBV10-3	CAISGAGDGYTF	TGTGCCATCAGTGGAGCAGGGGACGGCTACACCTTC
NA	TRBJ1-5	NA	TRBV28	CASSVGWRNQPQHF	TGTGCCAGCAGTGTGGGATGGCGCAATCAGCCCCAGCATTTT
many	TRBJ1-3	TRBD1	TRBV7-8	CASSSRDSLLGTIYF	TGTGCCAGCAGCTCCCGGGACAGCCTATTAGGCACCATATATTTT
many	TRBJ2-6	NA	TRBV11-2	CASSLEDSSGANVLTF	TGTGCCAGCAGCTTAGAGGACAGCTCTGGGGCCAACGTCCTGACTTTC
many	TRBJ2-7	NA	TRBV7-9	CASSLGADLTYEQYF	TGTGCCAGCAGCTTAGGGGCCGACCTGACCTACGAGCAGTACTTC
many	TRBJ1-1	TRBD1	TRBV30	CAWGQGSNTEAFF	TGTGCCTGGGGACAGGGATCGAACACTGAAGCTTTCTTT
many	TRBJ1-2	TRBD1	TRBV2	CASRGQAVLHGYTF	TGTGCCAGCAGAGGACAGGCCGTACTACATGGCTACACCTTC
many	TRBJ2-7	TRBD1	TRBV18	CASSRPVGTANFPYEQYF	TGTGCCAGCTCTCGACCCGTCGGGACAGCAAATTTTCCCTACGAGCAGTACTTC
NA	TRBJ2-7	TRBD2	TRBV28	CASSLSTYGRLAGRSEQYF	TGTGCCAGCAGTTTATCCACTTATGGCCGGCTAGCGGGCCGTTCCGAGCAGTACTTC
many	TRBJ1-2	NA	TRBV6-5	CASRAWGHGYTF	TGTGCCAGCAGGGCATGGGGCCATGGCTACACCTTC
few	TRBJ1-1	NA	TRBV2	CASSPSLNTEAFF	TGTGCCAGCAGCCCTAGCCTGAACACTGAAGCTTTCTTT
once	TRBJ2-5	NA	TRBV7-2	CASKKRPQETQYF	TGTGCCAGCAAGAAGCGGCCACAAGAGACCCAGTACTTC
many	TRBJ2-2	TRBD1	TRBV2	CASSERTGGTGELFF	TGTGCCAGCAGTGAACGGACAGGCGGCACCGGGGAGCTGTTTTTT
many	TRBJ2-5	TRBD1	TRBV20-1	CSATPQGRGETQYF	TGCAGTGCCACTCCACAGGGGCGTGGAGAGACCCAGTACTTC
NA	TRBJ2-7	TRBD1	TRBV11-2	CASSLDRSRTGGYEQYF	TGTGCCAGCAGCTTAGATAGGTCCCGGACAGGGGGCTACGAGCAGTACTTC
NA	TRBJ2-7	NA	TRBV6-5	CASSSGQGYNYEQYF	TGTGCCAGCAGTTCAGGGCAGGGCTACAACTACGAGCAGTACTTC
many	TRBJ2-7	NA	TRBV20-1	CSARRGGPYEQYF	TGCAGTGCTAGGAGGGGCGGTCCCTACGAGCAGTACTTC
many	TRBJ1-2	NA	TRBV5-1	CASSLETVSRYTF	TGCGCCAGCAGCTTGGAAACCGTGTCACGCTACACCTTC
few	TRBJ1-2	NA	TRBV6-1	CASSDRVSGSYTF	TGTGCCAGCAGTGACAGGGTATCGGGTAGCTACACCTTC
many	TRBJ2-6	NA	TRBV5-1	CASSLAGSGANVLTF	TGCGCCAGCAGCTTGGCAGGCTCTGGGGCCAACGTCCTGACTTTC
many	TRBJ2-5	TRBD1	TRBV29-1	CSVEGTGAKETQYF	TGCAGCGTTGAAGGTACAGGGGCAAAGGAGACCCAGTACTTC
NA	TRBJ2-7	TRBD1	TRBV20-1	CSANSGTGTYEQYF	TGCAGTGCCAATTCCGGGACAGGGACCTACGAGCAGTACTTC
many	TRBJ2-3	NA	TRBV20-1	CSATDDTQYF	TGCAGTGCCACGGACGATACGCAGTATTTT
many	TRBJ1-6	NA	TRBV5-1	CASSLEGRRASPLHF	TGCGCCAGCAGCTTGGAGGGCAGGCGGGCTTCACCCCTCCACTTT
many	TRBJ2-2	NA	TRBV6-2/TRBV6-3	CASSLKGNTGELFF	TGTGCCAGCAGTTTGAAGGGGAACACCGGGGAGCTGTTTTTT
many	TRBJ2-5	NA	TRBV14	CASSPITLGTQYF	TGTGCCAGCAGCCCGATCACATTAGGGACCCAGTACTTC